Sequencing of this T cell receptor beta chain was carried out in a study of blood T cell repertoires in COVID-19. Looking at the study overall: Collection of acute and convalescent COVID-19 samples took place in the United States, Italy and Spain.

Trimming left V 1 base short and J 4 bases short, with 13 bases between. The CDR3 is 15 residues long. Germline CDR1 reads SNHLY; CDR2 reads FYNNEI. In the study's own analysis: Nucleated cell number was recorded as an estimate derived from reference gene primer amplification. Sequencing was performed with immunoSEQ multiplex PCR; in TCRdb, only in-frame clones are kept and a portion is missing. The DNA gave D and trimming, while V, J and clone size come from that table. The sample includes around 190,000 clones, 88% of them seen just once. This rearrangement joins TRBV2 to TRBJ2-5, with D unresolved. The TCR comes from a human donor in a cohort sampled during active COVID-19. Sequenced: peripheral blood. The CDR3 sequence is CASSEGFYRAETQYF. CDR3 DNA sequence: TGTGCCAGCAGTGAAGGATTCTACAGAGCAGAGACCCAGTACTTC.